A selection of T cell receptor beta chains follows, all from one sample in a study of shared clonotypes between healthy human individuals. Sequencing used immunoSEQ multiplex PCR; TCRdb keeps in-frame clones, though not all of them. The sample lists about 2.1 million clones, about 94% occurring once. The sample consisted of naive CD8+ T cells from PBMCs. These receptors all come from a young man in good health. Some clones in this sample may be carry-over from other donors' samples. Both conserved end residues are trimmed from each CDR3. The order of the fields is J gene, V gene, CDR3 protein.

TRBJ2-7,TRBV19,ASSPTAYEQY
TRBJ2-7,TRBV5-4,ASSSWDRNYEQY
TRBJ2-3,TRBV27,ASNLRQGFVDTQY
TRBJ2-7,TRBV27,ASSTRGGSSYEQY
TRBJ2-7,TRBV5-1,ASSATGTGIYEQY
TRBJ2-7,TRBV28,ARNHRGLSYEQY
TRBJ2-6,TRBV19,ASSVTSSGANVLT
TRBJ1-1,TRBV28,ASSPGGTEAF
TRBJ2-3,TRBV7-9,ASSLGAGTDTQY
TRBJ1-1,TRBV28,ASSYHQNTEAF